This T cell receptor (beta chain) was captured by sequencing in a study of blood T cell repertoires in COVID-19. Turning to the study itself: COVID-19 samples, acute and convalescent, were from the United States, Italy and Spain. Sample material is recorded as cDNA or gDNA derived from T cells, B-cell-depleted T cells, or PBMCs.

Authors' methods: For nucleated cells, counts were estimated from reference gene primer amplification. Only in-frame clones appear in the TCRdb table, and some are missing; sequencing was by immunoSEQ multiplex PCR. D and trimming come from the DNA, and the V and J calls and clone size come from that table. The data hold about 200,000 clones, with 85% to 90% observed a single time. V shed 5 bases and J 5 bases; nucleotides not matched to a gene: 5. From germline, CDR1 is MRHNA and CDR2 SNTAGT. The CDR3 consists of 15 residues. The rearrangement links TRBV6-4 to TRBJ2-1; TRBD2 agrees at 11 bases. The receptor's source is a man aged 55 to 70 with acute or convalescent COVID-19. The sample consisted of peripheral blood. CDR3 sequence: CASSTLAGADNEQFF. Here the CDR3 DNA reads TGTGCCAGCAGTACACTAGCGGGGGCGGACAATGAGCAGTTCTTC.